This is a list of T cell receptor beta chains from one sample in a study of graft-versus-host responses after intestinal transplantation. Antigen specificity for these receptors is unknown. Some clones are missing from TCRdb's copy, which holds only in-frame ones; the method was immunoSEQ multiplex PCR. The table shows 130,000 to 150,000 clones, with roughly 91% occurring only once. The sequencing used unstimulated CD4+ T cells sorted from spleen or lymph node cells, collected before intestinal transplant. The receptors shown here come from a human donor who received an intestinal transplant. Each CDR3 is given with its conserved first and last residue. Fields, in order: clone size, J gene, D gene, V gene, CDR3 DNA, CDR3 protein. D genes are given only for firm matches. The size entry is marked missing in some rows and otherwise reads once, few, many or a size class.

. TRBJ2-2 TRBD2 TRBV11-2 TGTGCCAGCAGCTTAGATTTCGGGACTAGCGGGAGGGCCCTGGAGCTGTTTTTT CASSLDFGTSGRALELFF
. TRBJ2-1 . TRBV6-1 TGTGCCAGCAGCCCCGGGCTGTACAATGAGCAGTTCTTC CASSPGLYNEQFF
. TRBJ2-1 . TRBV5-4 TGTGCCAGCAGTCCTTTTAGCGACTACAATGAGCAGTTCTTC CASSPFSDYNEQFF
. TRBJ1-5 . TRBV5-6 TGTGCCAGCAGCCTCCGGGGTCCTAATCAGCCCCAGCATTTT CASSLRGPNQPQHF
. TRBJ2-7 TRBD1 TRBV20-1 TGCAGTGGGGACAGGGCTTACGAGCAGTACTTC CSGDRAYEQYF
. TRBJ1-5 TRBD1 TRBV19 TGTGCCAGTAGTAGGGTCTTACAGGGGGCTGGGGCGGGCAATCAGCCCCAGCATTTT CASSRVLQGAGAGNQPQHF
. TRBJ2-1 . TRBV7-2 TGTGCCAGCAGCTTTATGTACATGGGGCTGGTCTTC CASSFMYMGLVF
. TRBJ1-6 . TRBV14 TGTGCCAGCAGCTCCGACCCACCCCTCCACTTT CASSSDPPLHF
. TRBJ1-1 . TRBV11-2 TGTGCCAGCAGCTTGAGAGCGAACACTGAAGCTTTCTTT CASSLRANTEAFF
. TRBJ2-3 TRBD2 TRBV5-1 TGCGCCAGCAGCTTGGATGGAGCGGGAGGGGATACGCAGTATTTT CASSLDGAGGDTQYF
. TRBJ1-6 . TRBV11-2 TGTGCCAGCAGCTCAGATCGGAAAAATTCACCCCTCCACTTT CASSSDRKNSPLHF
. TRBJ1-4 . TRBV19 TGTGCCAGTAGTATAGGACAGCGGTCAACTAATGAAAAACTGTTTTTT CASSIGQRSTNEKLFF
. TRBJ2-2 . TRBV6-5 TGTGCCAGCAGGGTGGGAGCGAACACCGGGGAGCTGTTTTTT CASRVGANTGELFF
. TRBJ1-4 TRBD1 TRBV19 TGTGCCAGTAGTATATTCGCGACAGGGGCCTATAATGAAAAACTGTTTTTT CASSIFATGAYNEKLFF
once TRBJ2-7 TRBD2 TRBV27 TGTGCCAGCAGTCCAGGGACTAGTAACGAGCAGTACTTC CASSPGTSNEQYF
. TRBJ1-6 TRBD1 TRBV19 TGTGCCAGTAGGATAGGACAGGGAGATTCACCCCTCCACTTT CASRIGQGDSPLHF
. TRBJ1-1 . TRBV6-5 TGTGCCAGCAGTTTTCGGCAAATCGGGAACACTGAAGCTTTCTTT CASSFRQIGNTEAFF
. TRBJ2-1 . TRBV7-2 TGTGCCAGCAGCCGGGGGACTTACCTCAATGAGCAGTTCTTC CASSRGTYLNEQFF
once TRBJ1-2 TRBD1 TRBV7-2 TGTGCCAGCAGCCTCGACAGGGTCATCTATGGCTACACCTTC CASSLDRVIYGYTF
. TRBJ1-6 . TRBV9 TGTGCCAGCGCGAGAGACAGTTATAATTCACCCCTCCACTTT CASARDSYNSPLHF
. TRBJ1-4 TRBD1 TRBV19 TGTGCCAGTAGCAGGGGACAGGGGGCCGCTAATGAAAAACTGTTTTTT CASSRGQGAANEKLFF
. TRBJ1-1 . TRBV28 TGTGCCAGCAGTTTATGGGGGAACACTGAAGCTTTCTTT CASSLWGNTEAFF
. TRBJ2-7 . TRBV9 TGTGCCAGCAGCGTAGGGGACGGCTACGAGCAGTACTTC CASSVGDGYEQYF
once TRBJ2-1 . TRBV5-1 TGCGCCAGCAGCTTCTCAGCGGCCGGGTCCTACAATGAGCAGTTCTTC CASSFSAAGSYNEQFF
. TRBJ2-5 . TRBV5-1 TGCGCCAGCAGCTTGGGACGGACGTTAGAGACCCAGTACTTC CASSLGRTLETQYF
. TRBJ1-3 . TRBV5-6 TGTGCCAGCAGCTTCCTCGGCACTCGAGGGTCTGGAAACACCATATATTTT CASSFLGTRGSGNTIYF
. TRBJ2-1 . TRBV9 TGTGCCAGCAGCCCTATCGGGGCGGGCCACAATGAGCAGTTCTTC CASSPIGAGHNEQFF
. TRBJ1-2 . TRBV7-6 TGTGCCAGCAGCCGCGGACAGCTAGCTAACTATGGCTACACCTTC CASSRGQLANYGYTF